This T cell receptor beta chain was retrieved from a study of T cells after yellow fever vaccination. TCRdb passed the 5' RACE reads through MiXCR, listing each CDR3 protein once. This sample has 400,000 to 450,000 distinct CDR3 sequences, with approximately 19% found just once. J gave up 4 bases and V 2 bases, and 5 bases lay outside the gene matches. This CDR3 is built from 14 residues. The V gene's germline CDR1 is DFQATT and CDR2 SNEGSKA (reference sequence). With regard to this clonotype: Its target is unknown.

Regarding the study as a whole: Post-booster repertoires again held most primary-vaccination clones (about 95% CD4, roughly 90% CD8). By day 5 rather than day 15, the secondary response had peaked, though it was weaker.

V is TRBV20-1 and J is TRBJ1-2, with 9 positions matching TRBD1. This TCR was recovered from a man in his late teens or twenties who received the YFV17D yellow fever vaccine. This specimen was PBMCs, taken before the yellow fever booster vaccination. The CDR3 region is CSARPTGGLYGYTF. The CDR3 DNA sequence: TGCAGTGCTAGACCCACAGGGGGCCTCTATGGCTACACCTTC.